The 30 T cell receptor beta chains listed next were all sequenced from one sample in a study of blood T cell repertoires in COVID-19. The protocol was immunoSEQ multiplex PCR, while the TCRdb copy is restricted to in-frame clones and leaves out a portion. This sample has 150,000 to 200,000 clones, with under 90% found just once. The sample consisted of peripheral blood. These TCRs come from a man aged 35 to 55 with acute or convalescent COVID-19.

This chain joins TRBV6-2 or TRBV6-3 and TRBJ2-1; D call uncertain. Looked up from germline, CDR1 is MNHEY and CDR2 is SVGEGT. The V end lost 5 bases, the J end lost 0 bases, and 14 bases lay between the germline ends. The CDR3 loop spans 16 amino acids. CDR3 nucleotide sequence: TGTGCCAGCAGTCCCTCGGGTAGTCGCTCCTACAATGAGCAGTTCTTC. It is translated as CASSPSGSRSYNEQFF.

This chain joins TRBV4-3 and TRBJ2-3; 7 bases match TRBD1. The CDR3 has 13 amino acids. The germline gives CDR1 LGHNA, CDR2 YSLEER. V gave up 6 bases and J gave up 5 bases; unmatched junction bases: 5. The CDR3 spells CASSVTGEDTQYF. The CDR3, as DNA: TGCGCCAGCAGTGTTACAGGGGAAGATACGCAGTATTTT.

The chain uses TRBV6-5 and TRBJ2-3, with D unclear. CDR1 MNHEY and CDR2 SVGAGI come from the germline V gene. The CDR3 covers 14 residues. The V gene lost 6 bases and the J gene lost 0 bases, with 10 bases spanning the gap. The CDR3 protein is CASSQDSSTDTQYF. CDR3 nucleotides: TGTGCCAGCAGCCAGGATTCTAGCACAGATACGCAGTATTTT.

The chain has TRBV5-1 and TRBJ1-4; a weak D match, TRBD1 (6 bases). There are 14 residues in the CDR3. V was clipped by 4 bases and J by 3 bases, with 10 bases between them. Germline lookup yields CDR1 SGHRS and CDR2 YFSETQ. The CDR3 reads CASSNGQSNEKLFF. The DNA for the CDR3 is TGCGCCAGCAGCAACGGACAGTCTAATGAAAAACTGTTTTTT.

V and J are TRBV7-9 and TRBJ1-1; no firm D call. The CDR3 has 14 residues. Germline-derived CDR1 and CDR2 are SEHNR and FQNEAQ (reference sequence). V gave up 2 bases and J gave up 1 base, with 8 bases separating them. CDR3 in amino acids: CASSLNTKNTEAFF. The CDR3 DNA is TGTGCCAGCAGCTTAAACACCAAGAACACTGAAGCTTTCTTT.

The rearrangement joins TRBV10-2 to TRBJ1-2; no clear D gene. The V end lost 5 bases, the J end lost 0 bases, and 7 bases lay between the germline ends. The CDR3 covers 13 residues. Germline CDR1 reads WSHSY; CDR2 reads SAAADI. As DNA, the CDR3 is TGCGCCAGCAGTCCCGGGTCTAACTATGGCTACACCTTC. This codes for CASSPGSNYGYTF.

The chain employs TRBV11-3 and TRBJ2-3; 7 bases match TRBD2. This CDR3 region has 15 residues. V lost 3 bases, J lost 1 base, and 4 bases stayed unmatched. The germline V gene encodes CDR1 SGHNT and CDR2 YENEEA. The CDR3 here is CASSFLRGGTDTQYF. The CDR3 DNA reads as TGTGCCAGCAGCTTTCTCCGGGGGGGCACAGATACGCAGTATTTT.

V is TRBV6-5 and J is TRBJ1-1; D is unresolved. The V gene's germline CDR1 is MNHEY and CDR2 SVGAGI. The CDR3 contains 15 residues. Trimming shortened V by 1 base and J by 1 base, and 10 bases separated the two germline ends. CDR3 bases: TGTGCCAGCAGTTACTTCCCGACGGGGAACACTGAAGCTTTCTTT. Its protein is CASSYFPTGNTEAFF.

The chain employs TRBV7-9 and TRBJ1-5, with D hard to call. The CDR3 has 18 residues. Germline CDR1 and CDR2: SEHNR and FQNEAQ (reference sequence). V dropped 0 bases and J dropped 0 bases, with 15 bases sitting between them. CDR3 DNA sequence: TGTGCCAGCAGCTTAGCGCTAGGGAGTCTACTTAGCAATCAGCCCCAGCATTTT. Its translation: CASSLALGSLLSNQPQHF.

V and J are TRBV2 and TRBJ2-1; 7 bases are shared with TRBD2. The trim removed 7 bases at V and 5 bases at J, leaving 20 bases unmatched. This CDR3 spans 18 amino acids. From germline, CDR1 is SNHLY and CDR2 FYNNEI. The chain's CDR3 is CASNTPLLYLGGDNEQFF. The CDR3 region has the DNA TGTGCCAGCAATACCCCCCTGTTATATCTGGGGGGGGACAATGAGCAGTTCTTC.

The chain employs TRBV2 and TRBJ2-1; D is ambiguous. The ends were cut back, 4 bases at V and 5 bases at J, with 12 bases in the middle. The germline CDR1 and CDR2 sequences are SNHLY and FYNNEI. This CDR3 contains 14 residues. CDR3 bases: TGTGCCAGCAGTGTAACCGCGGAAGACAATGAGCAGTTCTTC. Its translation: CASSVTAEDNEQFF.

This clone showed up just a few times. The chain uses TRBV4-2 and TRBJ1-4, with D possibly being TRBD1 (5 bases). The length of the CDR3 is 15 residues. Germline lookup yields CDR1 LGHNA and CDR2 YNFKEQ. Trimming stripped 2 bases from V and 7 bases from J, with 14 bases between. CDR3 DNA: TGTGCCAGCAGCCAACTTCAGGGATCGGGTGAAAAACTGTTTTTT. This translates into CASSQLQGSGEKLFF.

The chain links TRBV19 to TRBJ2-1; 8 bases agree with TRBD2. The V and J ends lost 5 bases and 2 bases, in that order; junction bases with no gene match: 5. CDR3 size: 15 residues. The V gene's germline CDR1 is LNHDA and CDR2 SQIVND (reference sequence). CDR3 coding DNA: TGTGCCAGTAGTTTCGGGGGGGCCGCCTACAATGAGCAGTTCTTC. Its translation: CASSFGGAAYNEQFF.

This chain links TRBV29-1 with TRBJ2-1; 8 nucleotides match TRBD2. CDR3 length equals 14 residues. Germline trimming cut 3 bases from V and 6 bases from J; bases unmatched to any gene: 7. Germline CDR1 SQVTM, CDR2 ANQGSEA. The CDR3 DNA reads TGCAGCGTTGATTCGGGGGGGGAGTTCAATGAGCAGTTCTTC. Amino acid sequence: CSVDSGGEFNEQFF.

This chain joins TRBV3-1 (or the pseudogene TRBV3-2) and TRBJ2-1; 8 positions agree with TRBD2. V was clipped by 0 bases and J by 4 bases; unmatched bases: 8. The CDR3 is 17 residues long. Germline loops: CDR1 LGHDT, CDR2 YNNKEL (reference sequence). CDR3 nucleotide sequence: TGTGCCAGCAGCCAAGATCGGGGCGGGGGGTTATACAATGAGCAGTTCTTC. Protein sequence: CASSQDRGGGLYNEQFF.

The J gene is TRBJ2-1, the V gene TRBV28; 8 bases are a match to TRBD1. The V and J ends lost 5 bases and 5 bases, in that order; junction bases with no gene match: 2. This CDR3 comprises 13 residues. Germline V gene sequence: CDR1 MDHEN, CDR2 SYDVKM. The CDR3 DNA reads TGTGCCAGCAGTCCGGACAGGGACAATGAGCAGTTCTTC. Protein sequence: CASSPDRDNEQFF.

The genes are TRBV30 and TRBJ1-3; D is ambiguous. V was trimmed by 4 bases and J by 3 bases, leaving 7 bases between them. Germline V gene data show CDR1 as GTSNPN and CDR2 as SVGIG (reference sequence). This CDR3 contains 12 residues. CDR3 coding DNA: TGTGCCTGGAATCAGGTTGGAAACACCATATATTTT. It is translated as CAWNQVGNTIYF.

The chain carries TRBV2 and TRBJ1-2; a weak D match, TRBD1 (5 bases). The CDR3 runs 15 residues. Germline V gene lookup returns CDR1 SNHLY and CDR2 FYNNEI. Trimming shortened V by 2 bases and J by 8 bases, and 18 bases separated the two germline ends. CDR3 sequence (DNA): TGTGCCAGCAGTGAAAAGAGGCAGGGAGGTTGGGGCTACACCTTC. It yields the protein CASSEKRQGGWGYTF.

The V and J genes are TRBV6-6 and TRBJ2-3; tentatively, D is TRBD1 (6 bases). The germline V gene has CDR1 MNHNY and CDR2 SVGAGI (reference sequence). V lost 9 bases and J lost 2, with 18 bases in between. The CDR3 runs 15 residues. The CDR3 bases are TGTGCCAGTCAAGGCCTGAGGACAGCCACAGATACGCAGTATTTT. The encoded protein is CASQGLRTATDTQYF.

The J gene is TRBJ2-7, the V gene TRBV9; no firm D call. The V end lost 4 bases, the J end lost 3 bases, and 14 bases lay between the germline ends. The length of the CDR3 is 14 residues. CDR1 SGDLS and CDR2 YYNGEE come from the germline V gene. CDR3 DNA: TGTGCCAGCAGCCCCCCCGGAACAGTCTACGAGCAGTACTTC. Encoded protein: CASSPPGTVYEQYF.

A few counts support this clone. This chain connects TRBV4-1 to TRBJ2-2, with a tentative D call TRBD2 (5 bases). V was pared by 4 bases and J by 3 bases, with 9 bases between. The germline CDR1 and CDR2 sequences are MGHRA and YSYEKL. The CDR3 is 14 amino acids. The CDR3 bases are TGCGCCAGCAGCCCGGCCGGGGACACCGGGGAGCTGTTTTTT. It specifies CASSPAGDTGELFF.

The V and J genes are TRBV18 and TRBJ2-5; TRBD2 agrees at 7 bases. The CDR3 is 14 amino acids. V was clipped by 2 bases and J by 1 base; unmatched bases: 1. Per germline, CDR1 KGHSH and CDR2 LQKENI. DNA for the CDR3: TGTGCCAGCTCACCAACTAGCGCCCAAGAGACCCAGTACTTC. Residues: CASSPTSAQETQYF.

This chain connects TRBV3-1 (or the pseudogene TRBV3-2) to TRBJ2-2; TRBD2 aligns across 9 bases. J gave up 4 bases and V 1 base, and 7 bases lay outside the gene matches. Germline V lookup: CDR1 LGHDT, CDR2 YNNKEL (reference sequence). The CDR3 covers 17 residues. The CDR3 sequence: CASSQGQRGVRTGELFF. The CDR3 nucleotides are TGTGCCAGCAGCCAAGGCCAGCGGGGGGTCCGCACCGGGGAGCTGTTTTTT.

This chain links TRBV5-4 with TRBJ1-1; no clear D. V gave up 0 bases and J gave up 4 bases, with 16 bases separating them. This CDR3 is 16 amino acids long. The germline CDR1 and CDR2 sequences are SGHNT and YYREEE (reference sequence). The CDR3 reads CASSLAGGGRGTEAFF. In nucleotides, the CDR3 is TGTGCCAGCAGCTTGGCGGGAGGAGGGAGAGGCACTGAAGCTTTCTTT.

The rearrangement uses TRBV19 and TRBJ1-1; D ambiguous. The CDR3 is 14 residues long. Trimming pared 1 base from V and 4 bases from J, leaving 10 bases between. The germline CDR1 and CDR2 sequences are LNHDA and SQIVND (reference sequence). The CDR3 nucleotides read TGTGCCAGTAGTATAGTACCAGTGGCCACTGAAGCTTTCTTT. Translating it yields CASSIVPVATEAFF.

The V and J genes are TRBV15 and TRBJ1-1; D call uncertain. V lost 0 bases and J 0 bases, leaving 11 bases between the germline ends. The CDR3 contains 16 residues. From germline, CDR1 is LNHNV and CDR2 YYDKDF (reference sequence). CDR3 sequence reads: CATSRDSVTMNTEAFF. The CDR3 coding sequence is TGTGCCACCAGCAGAGATAGTGTCACCATGAACACTGAAGCTTTCTTT.

This clone occurred once. J is TRBJ1-2 and V is TRBV3-1 (or the pseudogene TRBV3-2); TRBD1 matches 8 bases. This CDR3 contains 12 residues. With 4 bases clipped from V and 13 bases from J, the junction kept 8 bases outside the gene matches. CDR1 is LGHDT, CDR2 YNNKEL, per germline (reference sequence). The CDR3 spells CASSPDRGSPTF. In DNA, the CDR3 is TGTGCCAGCAGCCCCGACAGGGGTTCGCCCACCTTC.

This clone was found a few times. V gene TRBV11-2 combines with J gene TRBJ1-5, with TRBD1 matching 7 bases. V dropped 8 bases and J dropped 4; count of bases not matched to a gene: 8. Germline CDR1 is SGHAT and CDR2 is FQNNGV. The CDR3 extends over 14 amino acids. CDR3 sequence: CASAQGVGNQPQHF. In nucleotides, the CDR3 is TGTGCCAGCGCCCAGGGGGTGGGGAATCAGCCCCAGCATTTT.

V usage is TRBV4-2 and J usage is TRBJ2-1; 7 nucleotides agree with TRBD1. The V gene's germline CDR1 is LGHNA and CDR2 YNFKEQ. J was trimmed by 0 bases and V by 5 bases; bases with no gene match: 4. The CDR3 runs to 15 residues. In DNA form, the CDR3 reads TGTGCCAGCAGCTTTGACAGGGACTCCTACAATGAGCAGTTCTTC. This gives the protein CASSFDRDSYNEQFF.

The chain couples TRBV19 to TRBJ2-3; TRBD2 might be the D (5 bases). CDR3 size: 13 residues. V was clipped by 6 bases and J by 5 bases, with 12 bases between them. From germline, CDR1 is LNHDA and CDR2 SQIVND (reference sequence). This CDR3 is CASRAGPGDTQYF. CDR3 coding DNA: TGTGCCAGTAGGGCGGGCCCGGGAGATACGCAGTATTTT.